Listed below are T cell receptor beta chains from one sample, sequenced in a study of T cell repertoires in cytomegalovirus infection. The antigens these receptors bind are not known. TCRdb ran MiXCR on the reads and lists one entry per CDR3 protein. The data show roughly 69,000 distinct CDR3 sequences, about 29% seen once. The sequences come from CD8+ T cells from cultured PBMCs, collected from culture after CMV antigen stimulation. These receptors were collected from a human donor in good health (CMV status not recorded). Some clones in this sample may be carry-over from other donors' samples. CDR3s include the opening cysteine and the closing phenylalanine or tryptophan. Fields, in order: V gene, D gene, CDR3 length, J gene, clone size, CDR3 protein, CDR3 DNA. D genes are given only for firm matches. Size values are once, few and many counts, or a class for expanded clones, and some rows have none.

>TRBV11-3|-|13|TRBJ2-1|-
CASSFTDSSEQFF
TGTGCCAGCAGCTTCACGGACTCGAGTGAGCAGTTCTTC
>TRBV6-1|-|13|TRBJ1-5|many
CASSLDSNQPQHF
TGTGCCAGCAGCCTAGATAGCAATCAGCCCCAGCATTTT
>TRBV6-2/TRBV6-3|-|14|TRBJ2-1|-
CASSYIDYDNEQFF
TGTGCCAGCAGTTACATAGACTACGACAATGAGCAGTTCTTC
>TRBV7-4|TRBD1|14|TRBJ1-5|-
CASSSQGVRQPQHF
TGTGCCAGCAGTTCTCAGGGGGTAAGGCAGCCCCAGCATTTT
>TRBV4-1|-|16|TRBJ1-1|-
CASSWNRDSLNTEAFF
TGCGCCAGCAGCTGGAACAGGGATTCTTTGAACACTGAAGCTTTCTTT
>TRBV14|-|17|TRBJ2-7|few
CASSPWSTRRDGYEQYF
TGTGCCAGCAGCCCATGGTCCACGCGTCGGGATGGCTACGAGCAGTACTTC
>TRBV6-2/TRBV6-3|-|15|TRBJ2-7|-
CASSSPRGRDYEQYF
TGTGCCAGCAGTTCCCCTCGGGGCAGGGACTACGAGCAGTACTTC
>TRBV6-1|TRBD1|13|TRBJ2-7|few
CASTDRVSLEQYF
TGTGCCAGCACCGACAGGGTATCCCTCGAGCAGTACTTC
>TRBV7-6|TRBD2|15|TRBJ2-1|few
CASSQRSGRLNEQFF
TGTGCCAGCAGCCAGAGGAGCGGGAGATTAAATGAGCAGTTCTTC
>TRBV28|TRBD2|16|TRBJ2-2|few
CASRHPGLADTGELFF
TGTGCCAGCAGGCATCCGGGACTAGCGGACACCGGGGAGCTGTTTTTT
>TRBV7-9|TRBD1|14|TRBJ2-5|few
CASIPRDREETQYF
TGTGCCAGCATCCCCCGGGACAGGGAAGAGACCCAGTACTTC
>TRBV5-1|TRBD2|14|TRBJ2-5|few
CASSVSGRGETQYF
TGCGCCAGCAGCGTTAGCGGGAGGGGGGAGACCCAGTACTTC
>TRBV7-6|-|14|TRBJ2-6|few
CASSGNSGANVLTF
TGTGCCAGCAGCGGTAACTCTGGGGCCAACGTCCTGACTTTC
>TRBV4-3|TRBD2|16|TRBJ2-2|-
CASSQGTSGGSGELFF
TGCGCCAGCAGCCAAGGAACTAGCGGGGGGTCCGGGGAGCTGTTTTTT
>TRBV13|TRBD1|14|TRBJ2-1|few
CASSIRQGSNEQFF
TGTGCCAGCAGCATAAGACAGGGCTCCAATGAGCAGTTCTTC
>TRBV28|-|18|TRBJ1-3|-
CASSEIWYQRGSGNTIYF
TGTGCCAGCAGCGAAATTTGGTATCAGCGGGGCTCTGGAAACACCATATATTTT
>TRBV9|-|15|TRBJ1-2|many
CASSANQQGPYGYTF
TGTGCCAGCAGCGCCAACCAACAGGGCCCCTATGGCTACACCTTC
>TRBV7-6|-|13|TRBJ2-7|few
CASSLNNADEQYF
TGTGCCAGCAGCTTAAATAACGCGGACGAGCAGTACTTC